A selection of T cell receptor beta chains follows, all from one sample in a study of T cells in Graves' hyperthyroidism and ophthalmopathy. TCRdb itself ran the multiplex PCR reads through MiXCR, one entry per CDR3 protein. Of approximately 400,000 distinct CDR3 sequences in the sample, roughly 14% were seen once. The specimen sequenced was blood. Every receptor here comes from a woman aged 25-40 years with Graves' ophthalmopathy. Each CDR3 is given without its conserved first and last residue. The D gene is left open where the match is weak. The size of a clone is reported for some rows only, either as once, few or many, or as a class for expanded clones.

d_call v_call clone_size cdr3_aa
TRBD1 TRBV6-1 many ASSYTRGTGSGYT
- TRBV3-1 many ASSLQGGMGEQF
- TRBV28 many ASSLTPRLSGYT
- TRBV7-9 - ASSSTTGASYFSGNTIY
- TRBV7-3 - ASSWIVTVYEQY
TRBD2 TRBV20-1 - SASLVSGGGYTTGELF
- TRBV15 few ATSSSLRGAF
- TRBV5-4 few ASSFLGAKEKLF
TRBD2 TRBV5-8 many ASSLGLRGGHYEQF
- TRBV5-8 many ASGDFGEQY
- TRBV9 many ASSPRVPILAGNTIY
- TRBV28 many ASRPVGRTYEQY
- TRBV6-1 many ASSEVMSGAYEQY
TRBD1 TRBV10-3 many AISSPGTEETQY